These T cell receptor beta chains were read from a single sample in a study of early T cells in non-severe SARS-CoV-2 infection. MiXCR, applied by TCRdb to the 5' RACE reads, yields one record per CDR3 protein. The repertoire holds over 60,000 distinct CDR3 sequences, with 9.5% to 13% as singletons. The specimen was whole blood, collected at baseline. These receptors were collected from an adult who was a healthcare worker with PCR-confirmed SARS-CoV-2 infection or an uninfected control (not recorded which). Both conserved end residues are part of each CDR3. Fields, in order: clone size, V gene, D gene, J gene, CDR3 protein, CDR3 DNA. D genes are given only for firm matches. Some rows have no size entry. The others give once, few or many, or a class for an expanded clone.

.,TRBV10-3,TRBD2,TRBJ2-1,CAISDPGLAGDNEQFF,TGTGCCATCAGTGACCCCGGACTAGCGGGAGATAATGAGCAGTTCTTC
many,TRBV3-1,.,TRBJ2-3,CASSRLGGTDTQYF,TGTGCCAGCAGCCGACTTGGGGGGACAGATACGCAGTATTTT
.,TRBV4-3,.,TRBJ2-5,CASSQDPLGETQYF,TGCGCCAGCAGCCAAGATCCCCTCGGGGAGACCCAGTACTTC
few,TRBV3-1,.,TRBJ2-1,CASSQDPGEPTNEQFF,TGTGCCAGCAGCCAAGATCCGGGGGAGCCTACGAATGAGCAGTTCTTC
many,TRBV9,.,TRBJ2-5,CASSVEGQGGETQYF,TGTGCCAGCAGCGTAGAGGGGCAGGGAGGAGAGACCCAGTACTTC
.,TRBV28,.,TRBJ1-2,CATLPVRDGYTF,TGTGCCACCCTCCCGGTACGGGACGGCTACACCTTC
.,TRBV7-2,TRBD1,TRBJ2-7,CASSFGTGRGQYEQYF,TGTGCCAGCAGCTTCGGGACAGGGAGGGGACAGTACGAGCAGTACTTC
.,TRBV5-4,.,TRBJ2-3,CASTFGRATDTQYF,TGTGCCAGCACCTTTGGCAGGGCCACAGATACGCAGTATTTT
many,TRBV12-3/TRBV12-4,.,TRBJ2-1,CASSFSGEPFF,TGTGCCAGCAGTTTTTCGGGGGAACCCTTCTTC
many,TRBV11-2,TRBD2,TRBJ2-3,CASSPPAGGRTDTQYF,TGTGCCAGCAGCCCTCCAGCGGGGGGGCGCACAGATACGCAGTATTTT
.,TRBV7-2,.,TRBJ2-5,CASSPPARALEYF,TGTGCCAGCAGCCCCCCGGCCCGGGCTCTCGAGTACTTC
few,TRBV4-1,.,TRBJ1-2,CASSQEPIEVYGYTF,TGCGCCAGCAGCCAAGAACCGATCGAGGTATATGGCTACACCTTC
few,TRBV5-1,.,TRBJ2-5,CASSGTGGGETQYF,TGCGCCAGCAGCGGAACTGGGGGAGGAGAGACCCAGTACTTC
few,TRBV9,.,TRBJ2-1,CASSETEYNEQFF,TGTGCCAGCAGCGAAACAGAATACAATGAGCAGTTCTTC
many,TRBV7-9,.,TRBJ1-5,CASSRSNQPQHF,TGTGCCAGCAGCCGAAGCAATCAGCCCCAGCATTTT
many,TRBV6-5,.,TRBJ2-3,CASSYRSKDTQYF,TGTGCCAGCAGTTACAGGTCTAAAGATACGCAGTATTTT
.,TRBV30,.,TRBJ2-5,CAWRLQGQETQYF,TGTGCCTGGAGGCTACAGGGCCAAGAGACCCAGTACTTC
few,TRBV30,TRBD1,TRBJ1-4,CAWTAGTVDEKLFF,TGTGCCTGGACAGCCGGGACAGTAGATGAAAAACTGTTTTTT
few,TRBV5-1,TRBD2,TRBJ2-2,CASSFLAGRAGELFF,TGCGCCAGCAGCTTCCTAGCGGGTCGGGCCGGGGAGCTGTTTTTT
.,TRBV20-1,TRBD1,TRBJ2-4,CSAPRTGENIQYF,TGCAGTGCCCCTCGGACAGGGGAAAACATTCAGTACTTC
few,TRBV5-1,TRBD2,TRBJ2-1,CASSPRVAGNEQFF,TGCGCCAGCAGCCCCCGGGTAGCGGGAAATGAGCAGTTCTTC
few,TRBV5-1,.,TRBJ2-5,CASSLRQDQETQYF,TGCGCCAGCAGCCTCCGACAGGACCAAGAGACCCAGTACTTC
.,TRBV19,TRBD2,TRBJ2-2,CASMKDPGGNTGELFF,TGTGCCAGTATGAAGGATCCGGGGGGGAACACCGGGGAGCTGTTTTTT
.,TRBV30,TRBD2,TRBJ2-5,CAWITSGGEFETQYF,TGTGCCTGGATTACCAGCGGGGGCGAATTTGAGACCCAGTACTTC
.,TRBV29-1,.,TRBJ1-2,CSAGGRGSTDGYTF,TGCAGCGCCGGGGGCCGAGGCTCGACGGATGGCTACACCTTC
few,TRBV5-1,TRBD1,TRBJ2-5,CAGSAGTGTQETQYF,TGCGCCGGCAGCGCGGGGACAGGGACGCAGGAGACCCAGTACTTC
many,TRBV5-5,.,TRBJ1-6,CASTRWGIASPLHF,TGTGCCAGCACCAGATGGGGGATTGCTTCACCCCTCCACTTT
few,TRBV9,TRBD2,TRBJ2-3,CASSVVGSGGLTHF,TGTGCCAGCAGCGTAGTCGGGAGCGGGGGCCTCACGCATTTT
many,TRBV7-9,TRBD1,TRBJ1-2,CASSFQGQGYGYTF,TGTGCCAGCAGCTTTCAGGGACAGGGATATGGCTACACCTTC
.,TRBV3-1,TRBD1,TRBJ1-1,CASSSRDRATEAFF,TGTGCCAGCAGCAGCCGGGACAGGGCCACTGAAGCTTTCTTT
.,TRBV5-4,.,TRBJ2-5,CASSPEYQETQYF,TGTGCCAGCAGCCCGGAGTACCAAGAGACCCAGTACTTC
.,TRBV3-1,TRBD2,TRBJ2-1,CASSRAGGPLEQFF,TGTGCCAGCAGCCGAGCGGGGGGGCCTCTTGAGCAGTTCTTC
few,TRBV7-2,TRBD2,TRBJ2-7,CASSSGLAASYEQYF,TGTGCCAGCAGCTCTGGACTAGCGGCATCCTACGAGCAGTACTTC
.,TRBV29-1,.,TRBJ1-1,CSVETGGAFF,TGCAGCGTTGAAACAGGTGGGGCTTTCTTT
.,TRBV15,.,TRBJ1-2,CATSPGRNYGYTF,TGTGCCACCAGCCCGGGACGGAACTATGGCTACACCTTC
many,TRBV7-3,.,TRBJ2-2,CASSYYGGQRTGELFF,TGTGCCAGCAGTTATTACGGGGGGCAGAGAACCGGGGAGCTGTTTTTT
many,TRBV4-2,TRBD2,TRBJ2-5,CASSQLLAGGPGETQYF,TGTGCCAGCAGCCAGCTACTAGCGGGGGGGCCCGGAGAGACCCAGTACTTC